Following are 26 T cell receptor beta chains from one sample sequenced in a study of blood T cells in healthy people across ages. A second about 6 to 12 cycle PCR used barcoded and J-beta primers. One entry per CDR3 protein, called by TCRdb with MiXCR from the 5' RACE reads. Of 1.5 million to 2 million distinct CDR3 sequences listed, 30% to 40% were seen once; the top ten hold 20% to 25%. Sequenced input: blood. Receptors originate from a human donor in good health.

The sample holds a few counts of this clonotype. This chain joins TRBV9 and TRBJ1-1, with a weak D call TRBD1 (5 bases). CDR3 size: 14 residues. V was pared by 3 bases and J by 2 bases, with 11 bases between. The germline gives CDR1 SGDLS, CDR2 YYNGEE. The CDR3 loop reads CASSAQGVNTEAFF. CDR3 coding DNA: TGTGCCAGCAGCGCCCAAGGGGTAAACACTGAAGCTTTCTTT. Filled out from reference TRBV9 and TRBJ1-1, the complete variable domain reads DSGVTQTPKHLITATGQRVTLRCSPRSGDLSVYWYQQSLDQGLQFLIQYYNGEERAKGNILERFSAQQFPDLHSELNLSSLELGDSALYFCASSAQGVNTEAFFGQGTRLTVV.

The gene calls are TRBV2 and TRBJ2-3; the D is unclear. CDR1 and CDR2 (germline): SNHLY, FYNNEI. The CDR3 contains 11 residues. Trimming pared 4 bases from V and 7 bases from J, leaving 6 bases between. DNA of the CDR3: TGTGCCAGCAGTGGAGAGAATACGCAGTATTTT. The encoded protein is CASSGENTQYF.

V gene TRBV29-1 combines with J gene TRBJ1-1; D may be TRBD1 (6 bases). Per the germline V gene, CDR1 is SQVTM and CDR2 is ANQGSEA. The CDR3 is 13 residues long. V gave up 6 bases and J gave up 2 bases, with 13 bases separating them. The CDR3 nucleotides are TGCAGCGTGAAGGGGACAATCAACACTGAAGCTTTCTTT. Translating gives CSVKGTINTEAFF. The full variable domain, rest sourced from reference TRBV29-1 and TRBJ1-1, is SAVISQKPSRDICQRGTSLTIQCQVDSQVTMMFWYRQQPGQSLTLIATANQGSEATYESGFVIDKFPISRPNLTFSTLTVSNMSPEDSSIYLCSVKGTINTEAFFGQGTRLTVV.

The chain recombines TRBV18 with TRBJ2-1, with D possibly matching TRBD1 (6 bases). Looked up from germline, CDR1 is KGHSH and CDR2 is LQKENI. The V end lost 6 bases, the J end lost 2 bases, and 14 bases lay between the germline ends. CDR3 size: 15 residues. The DNA of the CDR3 is TGTGCCAGCTCTCCTCAGACAGGAACCTACAATGAGCAGTTCTTC. It specifies CASSPQTGTYNEQFF.

This chain joins TRBV5-1 and TRBJ1-1, with TRBD1 matching over 8 bases. The germline gives CDR1 SGHRS, CDR2 YFSETQ. The CDR3 loop spans 15 amino acids. After removal of 3 bases from V and 5 bases from J, the junction contained 9 bases not matched to a gene. CDR3 amino acids: CASSSKTGEETEAFF. In DNA form, the CDR3 reads TGCGCCAGCAGCTCCAAGACAGGGGAGGAGACTGAAGCTTTCTTT.

About this clonotype itself: At one end, the junction sequence differs from germline, possibly due to a read error. The rearrangement joins TRBV29-1 to TRBJ1-4; D gene uncertain. This CDR3 has 15 residues. Germline V gene lookup returns CDR1 SQVTM and CDR2 ANQGSEA. The CDR3 sequence: CSVVVYGGIHEKLFF. The CDR3 DNA is TGCAGCGTTGTGGTTTATGGTGGGATTCATGAAAAGCTGTTTTTT.

This clonotype has a handful of counts. The chain couples TRBV11-2 to TRBJ2-5; TRBD2 matches 10 bases. Trimming removed 1 base from V and 4 bases from J; junction bases left unmatched: 6. CDR1 is SGHAT, CDR2 FQNNGV, per germline. This CDR3 is 16 amino acids long. The CDR3 region has the DNA TGTGCCAGCAGCTTAGTGAGCGGGGGGGCCCCAGAGACCCAGTACTTC. It translates to CASSLVSGGAPETQYF.

V gene TRBV2 combines with J gene TRBJ2-4, with TRBD1 identical over 9 bases. Germline values: CDR1 SNHLY, CDR2 FYNNEI. The CDR3 loop spans 15 amino acids. Losses at the gene ends were 7 bases for V and 1 base for J; bases not matched to a gene: 5. CDR3 protein: CASTGTGTAKNIQYF. The CDR3 DNA reads TGTGCCAGCACCGGGACAGGGACCGCCAAAAACATTCAGTACTTC.

The table lists this clonotype with many counts. The chain has TRBV10-3 and TRBJ2-7; D remains unclear. Germline CDR1 is ENHRY and CDR2 is SYGVKD. Trimming left V 0 bases short and J 3 bases short, with 9 bases between. CDR3 length: 14 residues. The CDR3 coding sequence is TGTGCCATCAGTGAGTCGGGCCGCTACTACGAGCAGTACTTC. Residues: CAISESGRYYEQYF.

V is TRBV4-1 and J is TRBJ2-5, with 7 positions matching TRBD1. The CDR3 length is 15 residues. The germline gives CDR1 MGHRA, CDR2 YSYEKL. V shed 0 bases and J 4 bases; nucleotides not matched to a gene: 5. Here the CDR3 reads CASSQETGDRETQYF. The CDR3, as DNA: TGCGCCAGCAGCCAAGAAACAGGGGATCGAGAGACCCAGTACTTC.

V is TRBV20-1 and J is TRBJ2-3; 7 bases match TRBD1. The CDR3 consists of 14 residues. Trimming removed 8 bases from V and 5 bases from J; junction bases left unmatched: 13. Germline V gene data show CDR1 as DFQATT and CDR2 as SNEGSKA (reference sequence). The CDR3 nucleotides are TGCAGTCTGATGACAGGGAGAGTAGGAGATACGCAGTATTTT. Encoded protein: CSLMTGRVGDTQYF.

In this sample, this clonotype turned up a few times. This chain uses TRBV29-1 with TRBJ1-1; D gene unclear. With 5 bases removed from V and 4 bases from J, the gap between germline ends came to 8 bases. CDR1 and CDR2 (germline): SQVTM, ANQGSEA. This CDR3 region has 11 residues. The CDR3 DNA sequence: TGCAGCGTTAAAGGGATCACTGAAGCTTTCTTT. Protein: CSVKGITEAFF.

This clonotype occurred many times. The junction departs from germline at one end; a sequencing error may be responsible. The chain couples TRBV7-2 to TRBJ2-1; TRBD2 aligns across 7 bases. CDR3 length: 15 amino acids. CDR1 SGHTA and CDR2 FQGNSA come from the germline V gene. The DNA for the CDR3 is TGTGCCAGCAGCCTAGCGGCTAGCTCCTACAATGAGCAGTTCTTC. Translating it yields CASSLAASSYNEQFF.

Of note for this clonotype: The CDR3 ends on some other residue instead of the conserved phenylalanine or tryptophan, so this is likely a read error. The rearrangement uses TRBV4-3 and TRBJ1-2; D unresolved. In germline, CDR1 is LGHNA, CDR2 YSLEER. V lost 1 base and J 8 bases, leaving 8 bases between the germline ends. The length of the CDR3 is 12 residues. The CDR3 coding sequence is TGCGCCAGCAGCCAAGGGGTCTTCGGCTACACCTGC. This sequence encodes CASSQGVFGYTC.

CDR3: CASSLGGPSGLAKNIQYF. CDR3 coding DNA: TGTGCCAGCAGCTTAGGCGGGCCTAGCGGTCTAGCCAAAAACATTCAGTACTTC. This sequence joins TRBV7-2 and TRBJ2-4; the match to TRBD2 covers 7 bases. Losses at the gene ends were 1 base for V and 0 bases for J; bases not matched to a gene: 9. This CDR3 spans 18 amino acids. The germline V gene has CDR1 SGHTA and CDR2 FQGNSA.

This clonotype has just a few counts. This chain uses TRBV12-3 or TRBV12-4 with TRBJ1-2; the D gene is possibly TRBD1 (6 bases). V lost 7 bases, J lost 0 bases, and 15 bases lay in between. The CDR3 is 15 residues long. The CDR3 spells CASTTGRSPNYGYTF. The CDR3 nucleotides read TGTGCCAGCACCACAGGGAGGTCTCCTAACTATGGCTACACCTTC.

Regarding this clonotype: At one end, the junction sequence differs from germline, possibly due to a read error. The CDR3 DNA is TGTGCCACCAGTGACCCCGGACAGAGCAGTCAGCCCCAGCATTTT. As protein: CATSDPGQSSQPQHF. This chain joins TRBV24-1 and TRBJ1-5; D possibly corresponds to TRBD1 (6 bases). Germline lookup yields CDR1 KGHDR and CDR2 SFDVKD. This CDR3 spans 15 amino acids.

This chain uses TRBV6-6 with TRBJ2-7; D call uncertain. The CDR3 contains 14 residues. Germline assignment: CDR1 MNHNY and CDR2 SVGAGI (reference sequence). Trimming took off 6 bases at V and 0 bases at J, with 12 bases between the two ends. The CDR3 reads CASRHTPDSYEQYF. The CDR3 DNA sequence: TGTGCCAGCAGACATACGCCAGACTCCTACGAGCAGTACTTC.

The J gene is TRBJ2-1, the V gene TRBV4-1; 10 nucleotides line up with TRBD2. This CDR3 is built from 15 residues. Trimming at V came to 3 bases and at J to 4 bases, leaving 3 bases not matched to a gene. Germline CDR1 MGHRA, CDR2 YSYEKL. As DNA, the CDR3 is TGCGCCAGCAGCCACAGCGGGGGGGAGTACAATGAGCAGTTCTTC. This sequence encodes CASSHSGGEYNEQFF.

As regards this clonotype: The germline gene is not matched at one end of the junction; a read error may be the cause. The chain combines TRBV20-1 with TRBJ1-5; D gene uncertain. The germline V gene encodes CDR1 DFQATT and CDR2 SNEGSKA (reference sequence). This CDR3 is 16 amino acids long. CDR3 region: CSARDRWGNGNRPQHF. The CDR3 DNA is TGCAGTGCTAGAGATAGGTGGGGAAATGGCAATCGGCCCCAGCATTTT.

This clonotype was detected only a few times. The chain joins TRBV7-2 to TRBJ2-7, with D uncertain. The CDR3 extends over 15 amino acids. Germline V gene sequence: CDR1 SGHTA, CDR2 FQGNSA. The V end lost 1 base, the J end lost 2 bases, and 12 bases lay between the germline ends. CDR3 sequence (DNA): TGTGCCAGCAGCTTAGTAGGGCCGTCTGCCTACGAGCAGTACTTC. Translated: CASSLVGPSAYEQYF.

The chain couples TRBV5-6 to TRBJ1-2; no definite D call. V lost 0 bases and J 4 bases, leaving 10 bases between the germline ends. The CDR3 extends over 14 amino acids. The germline CDR1 and CDR2 sequences are SGHDT and YYEEEE. Here the CDR3 reads CASSLALQTYGYTF. CDR3 DNA: TGTGCCAGCAGCTTGGCCTTACAAACCTATGGCTACACCTTC.

This clonotype was seen many times. The chain has TRBV7-2 and TRBJ2-3; TRBD2 matches 9 bases. Per germline, CDR1 SGHTA and CDR2 FQGNSA. The CDR3 has 16 amino acids. The ends lost 1 base at V and 6 bases at J; junction bases unmatched: 8. The CDR3: CASSLVGGGVGDTQYF. The CDR3 nucleotides are TGTGCCAGCAGCTTAGTCGGCGGGGGGGTTGGGGATACGCAGTATTTT.

For this clonotype: One junction end does not reproduce the germline sequence, and a read error may be involved. This chain links TRBV3-1 with TRBJ2-6, with D perhaps given as TRBD1 or TRBD2 (5 bases each). This CDR3 contains 15 residues. Germline assignment: CDR1 LGHDT and CDR2 YNNKEL (reference sequence). Here the CDR3 DNA reads TGTGCCAGCAGCCAGAGGGGTTCTGGGGCCAGCGTCCTGACTTTC. Translation: CASSQRGSGASVLTF.

This clonotype was detected only once. CDR3 nucleotide sequence: TGTGCCAGCAGTGAAGAGGGGGCGAGCACTGAAGCTTTCTTT. Translation: CASSEEGASTEAFF. The gene calls are TRBV2 and TRBJ1-1; 7 nucleotides line up with TRBD1. The V gene end was trimmed by 1 base and the J gene end by 4 bases; junction bases not matched to a gene: 3. Germline-derived CDR1 and CDR2 are SNHLY and FYNNEI. The CDR3 is made up of 14 amino acids.

The chain couples TRBV7-9 to TRBJ2-1; TRBD2 might be the D (6 bases). V lost 3 bases, J lost 0 bases, and 12 bases lay in between. Germline loops: CDR1 SEHNR, CDR2 FQNEAQ (reference sequence). The CDR3 has 16 residues. In DNA, the CDR3 is TGTGCCAGCAGCTTTCCGGGGAGGAGCTCCTACAATGAGCAGTTCTTC. Protein: CASSFPGRSSYNEQFF.